The source of this T cell receptor (beta chain) is a study of regulatory T cells in long-lasting Graves disease (dated by TCRdb to the early 2020s). Turning to the overall study: Persistent Graves' disease was defined as persistently positive TSH receptor autoantibodies together with antithyroid drug treatment for over 5 years. Patients with persistent Graves' disease were compared with patients with newly diagnosed Graves' disease using TCR sequencing and RNA sequencing of peripheral blood. The study took place in China and was registered as a clinical trial. A total of some 33 samples were covered by TCR sequencing, comprising around 13 persistent and around 20 newly diagnosed Graves' disease patients. Persistent Graves' disease patients in the clinical cohort had taken antithyroid drugs for about 10.3 years on average. Study-level results and caveats: Only the TCR beta chain was sequenced and analyzed. Lower TCR Shannon entropy and fewer highly expanded clones were observed in persistent Graves' disease patients than in newly diagnosed patients, which suggested clonal expansion. Patients with persistent disease shared more public clonotypes (around 2,700) than newly diagnosed patients did (966). The authors acknowledged the small sample size as a limitation that may reduce accuracy. The study examined only peripheral blood because the primary lesion, thyroid tissue, could not be accessed. TRBV28, TRBJ1-2 and TRBJ2-5 were preferentially used in persistent disease, while TRBV20-1 and TRBJ2-1 were favored in newly diagnosed disease.

This clonotype was recorded at least ten times. Which antigen it targets is not known. No much larger clone exists at a distance of one base, and base qualities are not known. The library was obtained by multiplex PCR. Instrument on record: Illumina HiSeq 4000. To build TCR beta libraries, CDR3 regions were amplified by Arm-PCR using iRepertoire HTBI primers. PCR products were gel purified before sequencing. Per the authors' processing: Across samples, 62 TRBV and roughly 15 TRBJ segments were identified and used for gene usage analysis of CDR3 amino acid clonotypes. Filtered high-quality paired reads were merged into contigs using COPE and FqMerger. BLAST was used to align contigs to IMGT TRBV, TRBD and TRBJ reference genes, with CDR3 defined following IMGT. Any clonotype with a frequency above 0.1% was classified as a highly expanded clone. Shannon entropy served as the measure of repertoire diversity, while the Gini coefficient captured V-J evenness. Clonotypes shared by more than one individual were considered public. TCRdb passed the public sequencing reads through fastp at Q25 and MiXCR, retaining productive beta sequences. Identical CDR3 proteins give one entry, which carries the most common genes and DNA. Clone size and V and J calls follow TCRdb, not the original study. This sample comprises a few hundred thousand distinct CDR3 sequences, roughly 24% of them detected only once. The ten most abundant clones make up 25% to 30% of the sample.

The time point label for this specimen denotes: persistent/refractory GD, antithyroid drugs over 5 years with positive TRAb. For both TCR sequencing and RNA sequencing, RNA was extracted from PBMCs using TRIzol. Graves' disease was diagnosed according to American Thyroid Association guidelines. The patients came from an endocrinology department in Xi'an, China. From each patient, 7.5 to 9.5 milliliters of peripheral blood was collected into an EDTA anticoagulant tube. Ficoll Paque Plus density gradient separation was used to isolate PBMCs, and no further T cell sorting was performed. An Agilent 2100 Bioanalyzer and agarose gel were used to assess RNA quality, and a NanoDrop 2000 was used to measure RNA concentration. Trimming takes 7 bases off V and 1 base off J; junction bases not matched to a gene: 8. Taken from the germline V gene, the CDR1 and CDR2 loops are MDHEN and SYDVKM. There are 15 amino acids in the CDR3, from cysteine to phenylalanine inclusive. Of all the DNA, just the CDR3 is kept, 45 bases in frame from base 1.

This TCR came from a woman in her 40s with Graves disease. Donor details come from another sample of the same person, matched by shared clones. Source: peripheral blood mononuclear cells (PBMCs), taken when the disease was refractory, from a patient treated with antithyroid drugs. Recombination joined TRBV28 with TRBJ2-7, and TRBD1 aligns with 9 junction nucleotides. CDR3 protein: CASTEAGTGSYEQYF. The nucleotide sequence is given as TGTGCCAGCACAGAAGCCGGGACAGGGTCCTACGAGCAGTACTTC.